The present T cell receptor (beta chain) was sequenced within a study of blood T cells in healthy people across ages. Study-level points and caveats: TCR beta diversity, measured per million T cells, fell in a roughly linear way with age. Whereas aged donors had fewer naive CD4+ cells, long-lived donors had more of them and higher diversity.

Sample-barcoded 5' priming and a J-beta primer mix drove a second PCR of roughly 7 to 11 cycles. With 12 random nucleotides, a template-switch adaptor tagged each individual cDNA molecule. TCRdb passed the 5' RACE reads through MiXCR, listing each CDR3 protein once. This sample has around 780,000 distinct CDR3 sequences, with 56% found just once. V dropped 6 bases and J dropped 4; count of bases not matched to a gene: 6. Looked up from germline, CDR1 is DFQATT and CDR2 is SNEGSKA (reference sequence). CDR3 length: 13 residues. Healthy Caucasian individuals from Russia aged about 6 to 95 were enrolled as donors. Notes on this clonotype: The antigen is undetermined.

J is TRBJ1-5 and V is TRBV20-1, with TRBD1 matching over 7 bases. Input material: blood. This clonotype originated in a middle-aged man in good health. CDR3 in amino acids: CSAPRDSNQPQHF. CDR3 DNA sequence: TGCAGTGCGCCCCGGGACAGTAATCAGCCCCAGCATTTT.